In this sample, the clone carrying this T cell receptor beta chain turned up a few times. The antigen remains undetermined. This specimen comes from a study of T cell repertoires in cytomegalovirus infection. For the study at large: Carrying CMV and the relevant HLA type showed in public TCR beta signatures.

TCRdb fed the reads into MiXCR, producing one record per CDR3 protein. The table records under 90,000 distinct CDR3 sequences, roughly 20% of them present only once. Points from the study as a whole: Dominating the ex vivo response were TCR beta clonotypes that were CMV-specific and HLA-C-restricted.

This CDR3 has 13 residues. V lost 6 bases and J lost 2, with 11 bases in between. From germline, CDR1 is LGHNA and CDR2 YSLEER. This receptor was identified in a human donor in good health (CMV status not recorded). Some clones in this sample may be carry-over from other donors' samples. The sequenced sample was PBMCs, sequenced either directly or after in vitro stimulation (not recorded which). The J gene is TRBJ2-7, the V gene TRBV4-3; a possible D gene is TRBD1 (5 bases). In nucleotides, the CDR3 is TGCGCCAGCAGTCTCGACAGCCCCTACGAGCAGTACTTC. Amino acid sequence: CASSLDSPYEQYF.